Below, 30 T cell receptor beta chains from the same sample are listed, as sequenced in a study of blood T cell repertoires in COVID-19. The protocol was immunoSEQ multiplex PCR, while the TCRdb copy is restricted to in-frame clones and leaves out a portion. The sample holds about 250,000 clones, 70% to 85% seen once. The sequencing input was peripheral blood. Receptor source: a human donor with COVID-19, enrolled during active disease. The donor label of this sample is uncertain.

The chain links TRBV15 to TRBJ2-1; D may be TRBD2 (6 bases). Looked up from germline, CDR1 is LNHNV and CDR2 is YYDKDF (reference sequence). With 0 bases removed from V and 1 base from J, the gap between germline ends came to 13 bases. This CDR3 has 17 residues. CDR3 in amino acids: CATSRELGGMSYNEQFF. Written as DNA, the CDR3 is TGTGCCACCAGCAGAGAGCTCGGCGGGATGTCCTACAATGAGCAGTTCTTC.

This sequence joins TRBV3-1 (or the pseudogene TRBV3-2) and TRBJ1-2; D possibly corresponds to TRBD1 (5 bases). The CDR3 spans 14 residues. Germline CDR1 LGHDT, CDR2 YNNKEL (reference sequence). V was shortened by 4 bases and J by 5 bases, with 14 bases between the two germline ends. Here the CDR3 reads CASSPTDSTYGYTF. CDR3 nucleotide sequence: TGTGCCAGCAGCCCAACCGACAGTACTTATGGCTACACCTTC.

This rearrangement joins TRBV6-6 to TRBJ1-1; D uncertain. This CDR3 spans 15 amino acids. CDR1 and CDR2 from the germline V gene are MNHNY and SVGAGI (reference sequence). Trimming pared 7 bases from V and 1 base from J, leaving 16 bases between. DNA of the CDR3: TGTGCCAGCACCCTAGAGGCAGGAGGGAACACTGAAGCTTTCTTT. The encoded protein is CASTLEAGGNTEAFF.

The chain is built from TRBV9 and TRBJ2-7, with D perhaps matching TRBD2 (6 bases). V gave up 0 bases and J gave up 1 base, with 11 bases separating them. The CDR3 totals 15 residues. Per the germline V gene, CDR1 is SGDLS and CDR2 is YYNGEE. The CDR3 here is CASSVGGLLSYEQYF. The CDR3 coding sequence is TGTGCCAGCAGCGTAGGAGGACTACTTTCCTACGAGCAGTACTTC.

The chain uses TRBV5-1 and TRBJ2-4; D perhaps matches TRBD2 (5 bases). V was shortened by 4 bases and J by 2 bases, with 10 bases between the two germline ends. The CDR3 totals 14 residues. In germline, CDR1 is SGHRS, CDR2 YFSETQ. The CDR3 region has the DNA TGCGCCAGCAGCCCCGAGGGCTCCAAAAACATTCAGTACTTC. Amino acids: CASSPEGSKNIQYF.

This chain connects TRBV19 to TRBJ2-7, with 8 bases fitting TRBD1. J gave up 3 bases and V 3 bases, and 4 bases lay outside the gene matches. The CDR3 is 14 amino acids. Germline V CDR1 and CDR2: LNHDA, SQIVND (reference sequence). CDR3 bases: TGTGCCAGTAGTATGGACAGGGAGAGCTACGAGCAGTACTTC. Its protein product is CASSMDRESYEQYF.

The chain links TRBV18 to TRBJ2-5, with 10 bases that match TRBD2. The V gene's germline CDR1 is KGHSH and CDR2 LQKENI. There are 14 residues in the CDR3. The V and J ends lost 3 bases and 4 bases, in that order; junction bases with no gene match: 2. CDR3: CASSPSGRPETQYF. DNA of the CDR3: TGTGCCAGCTCACCTAGCGGGAGGCCAGAGACCCAGTACTTC.

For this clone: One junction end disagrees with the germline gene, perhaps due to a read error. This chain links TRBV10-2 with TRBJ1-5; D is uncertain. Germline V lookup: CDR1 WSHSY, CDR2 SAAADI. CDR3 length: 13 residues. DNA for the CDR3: TGCGCCAGCGGTGAGACGGGCAATCAGCCCCAGCATTTT. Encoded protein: CASGETGNQPQHF.

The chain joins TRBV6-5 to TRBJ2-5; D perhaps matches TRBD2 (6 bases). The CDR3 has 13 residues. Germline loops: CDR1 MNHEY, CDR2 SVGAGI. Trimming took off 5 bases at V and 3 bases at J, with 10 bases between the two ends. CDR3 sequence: CASSTSLKETQYF. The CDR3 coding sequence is TGTGCCAGCAGTACTAGCCTTAAAGAGACCCAGTACTTC.

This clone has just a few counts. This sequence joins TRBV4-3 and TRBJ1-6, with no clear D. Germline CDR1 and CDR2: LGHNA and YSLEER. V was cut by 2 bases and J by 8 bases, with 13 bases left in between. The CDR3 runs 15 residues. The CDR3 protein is CASSQQEIGDSPLHF. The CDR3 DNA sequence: TGCGCCAGCAGCCAACAGGAGATCGGGGATTCACCCCTCCACTTT.

CDR3: CASSTFTGNEKLFF. CDR3 bases: TGTGCCAGCAGTACATTTACAGGGAATGAAAAACTGTTTTTT. This chain joins TRBV28 and TRBJ1-4; tentatively, D is TRBD1 (6 bases). Trimming removed 5 bases from V and 5 bases from J, with 12 bases in between. Per the germline V gene, CDR1 is MDHEN and CDR2 is SYDVKM. The CDR3 sequence is 14 residues long. The full variable domain, completed using reference TRBV28 and TRBJ1-4, is DVKVTQSSRYLVKRTGEKVFLECVQDMDHENMFWYRQDPGLGLRLIYFSYDVKMKEKGDIPEGYSVSREKKERFSLILESASTNQTSMYLCASSTFTGNEKLFFGSGTQLSVL.

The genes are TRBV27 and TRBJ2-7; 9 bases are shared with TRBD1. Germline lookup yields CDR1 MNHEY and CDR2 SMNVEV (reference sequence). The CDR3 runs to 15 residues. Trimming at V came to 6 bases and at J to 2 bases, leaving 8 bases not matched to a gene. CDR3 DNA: TGTGCCAGCAGAGGCCCGGGACAGGGACCCTACGAGCAGTACTTC. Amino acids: CASRGPGQGPYEQYF.

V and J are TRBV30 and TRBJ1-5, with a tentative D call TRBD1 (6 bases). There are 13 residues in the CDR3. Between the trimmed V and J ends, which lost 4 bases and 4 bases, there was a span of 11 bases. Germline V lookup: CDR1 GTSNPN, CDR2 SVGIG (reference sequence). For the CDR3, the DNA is TGTGCCTGGACCAAGGGGGGGAATCAGCCCCAGCATTTT. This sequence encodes CAWTKGGNQPQHF.

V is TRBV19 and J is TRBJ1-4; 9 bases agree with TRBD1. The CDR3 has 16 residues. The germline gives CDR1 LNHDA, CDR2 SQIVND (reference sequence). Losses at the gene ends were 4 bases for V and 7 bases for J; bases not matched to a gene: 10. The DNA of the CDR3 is TGTGCCAGTAGTACCTTCTCCGGGACAGGGTCTGAAAAACTGTTTTTT. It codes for CASSTFSGTGSEKLFF.

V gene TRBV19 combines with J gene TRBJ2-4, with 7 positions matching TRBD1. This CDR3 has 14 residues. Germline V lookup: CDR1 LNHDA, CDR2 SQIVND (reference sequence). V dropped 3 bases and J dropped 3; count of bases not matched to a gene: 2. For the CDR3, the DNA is TGTGCCAGTAGTATTACAGGGGACAAAAACATTCAGTACTTC. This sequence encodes CASSITGDKNIQYF.

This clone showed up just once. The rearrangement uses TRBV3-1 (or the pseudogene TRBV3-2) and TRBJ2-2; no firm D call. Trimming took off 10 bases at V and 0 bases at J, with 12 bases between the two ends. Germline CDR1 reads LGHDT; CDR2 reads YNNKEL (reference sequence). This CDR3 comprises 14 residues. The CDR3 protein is CATTDRSNTGELFF. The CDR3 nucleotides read TGTGCCACCACAGATAGGTCGAACACCGGGGAGCTGTTTTTT.

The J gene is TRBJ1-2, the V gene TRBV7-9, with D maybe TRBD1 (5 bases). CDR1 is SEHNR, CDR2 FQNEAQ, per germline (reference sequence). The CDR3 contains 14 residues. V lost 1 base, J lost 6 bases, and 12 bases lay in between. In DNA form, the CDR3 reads TGTGCCAGCAGCTTAGGTGGGGAAGGGGATGGCTACACCTTC. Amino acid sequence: CASSLGGEGDGYTF. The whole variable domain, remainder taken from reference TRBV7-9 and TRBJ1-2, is DTGVSQNPRHKITKRGQNVTFRCDPISEHNRLYWYRQTLGQGPEFLTYFQNEAQLEKSRLLSDRFSAERPKGSFSTLEIQRTEQGDSAMYLCASSLGGEGDGYTFGSGTRLTVV.

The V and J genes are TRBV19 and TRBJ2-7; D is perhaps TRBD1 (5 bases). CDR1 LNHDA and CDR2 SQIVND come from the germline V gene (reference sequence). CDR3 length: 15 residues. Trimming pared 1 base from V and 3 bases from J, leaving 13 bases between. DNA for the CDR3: TGTGCCAGTAGTATAGGGTCAGGGTTCGACTACGAGCAGTACTTC. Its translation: CASSIGSGFDYEQYF.

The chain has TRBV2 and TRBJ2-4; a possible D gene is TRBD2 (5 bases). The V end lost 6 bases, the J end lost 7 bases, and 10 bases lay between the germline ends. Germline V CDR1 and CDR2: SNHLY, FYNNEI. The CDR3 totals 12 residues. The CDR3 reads CASSRDPNIQYF. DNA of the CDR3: TGTGCCAGCAGCCGGGATCCTAACATTCAGTACTTC.

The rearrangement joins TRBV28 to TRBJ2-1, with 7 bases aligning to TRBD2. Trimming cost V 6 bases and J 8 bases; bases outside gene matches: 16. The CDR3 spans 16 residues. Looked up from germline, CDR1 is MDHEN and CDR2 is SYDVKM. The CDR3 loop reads CASREWVEGGPDEQFF. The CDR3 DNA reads TGTGCCAGCAGGGAGTGGGTCGAGGGAGGGCCAGATGAGCAGTTCTTC. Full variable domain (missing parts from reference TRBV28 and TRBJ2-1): DVKVTQSSRYLVKRTGEKVFLECVQDMDHENMFWYRQDPGLGLRLIYFSYDVKMKEKGDIPEGYSVSREKKERFSLILESASTNQTSMYLCASREWVEGGPDEQFFGPGTRLTVL.

CDR3 nucleotide sequence: TGTGCCAGCAGTATTGGACTAGCGGGGTCCTACGAGCAGTACTTC. Protein: CASSIGLAGSYEQYF. V gene TRBV6-5 combines with J gene TRBJ2-7, with TRBD2 matching 12 bases. CDR1 and CDR2 from the germline V gene are MNHEY and SVGAGI. J was trimmed by 1 base and V by 5 bases; bases with no gene match: 3. This CDR3 is 15 amino acids long.

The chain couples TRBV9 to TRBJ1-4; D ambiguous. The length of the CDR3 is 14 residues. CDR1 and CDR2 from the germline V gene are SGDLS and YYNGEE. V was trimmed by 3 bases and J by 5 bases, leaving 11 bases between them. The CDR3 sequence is CASSANSYNEKLFF. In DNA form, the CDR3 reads TGTGCCAGCAGCGCCAACAGTTACAATGAAAAACTGTTTTTT.

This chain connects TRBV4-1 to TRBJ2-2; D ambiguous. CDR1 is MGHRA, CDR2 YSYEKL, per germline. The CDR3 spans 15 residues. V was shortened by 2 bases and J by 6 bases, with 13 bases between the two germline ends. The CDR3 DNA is TGCGCCAGCAGCCAATTTCCCTCCCCCCCCGGGGAGCTGTTTTTT. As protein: CASSQFPSPPGELFF.

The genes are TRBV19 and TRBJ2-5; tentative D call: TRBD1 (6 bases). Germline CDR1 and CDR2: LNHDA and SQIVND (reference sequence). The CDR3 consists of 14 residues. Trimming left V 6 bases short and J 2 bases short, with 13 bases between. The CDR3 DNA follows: TGTGCCAGTAGATCTACGGACAGTCAAGAGACCCAGTACTTC. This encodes CASRSTDSQETQYF.

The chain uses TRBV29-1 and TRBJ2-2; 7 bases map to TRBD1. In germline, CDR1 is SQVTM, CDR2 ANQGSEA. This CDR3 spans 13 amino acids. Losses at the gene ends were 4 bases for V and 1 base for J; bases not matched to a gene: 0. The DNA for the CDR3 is TGCAGCGTTGGACAGGGGAACACCGGGGAGCTGTTTTTT. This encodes CSVGQGNTGELFF.

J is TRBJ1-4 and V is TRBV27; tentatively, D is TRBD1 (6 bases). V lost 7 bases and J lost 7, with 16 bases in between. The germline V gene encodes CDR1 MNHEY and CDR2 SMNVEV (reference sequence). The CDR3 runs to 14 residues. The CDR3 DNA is TGTGCCAGCAAGTCGACAGGCGGGGGTGAAAAACTGTTTTTT. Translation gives CASKSTGGGEKLFF.

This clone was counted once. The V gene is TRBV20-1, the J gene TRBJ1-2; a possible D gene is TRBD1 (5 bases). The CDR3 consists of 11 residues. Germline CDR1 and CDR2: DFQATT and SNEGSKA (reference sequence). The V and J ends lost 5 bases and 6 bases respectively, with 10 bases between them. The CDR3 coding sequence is TGCAGTGCTGGGACTACCGATGGCTACACCTTC. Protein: CSAGTTDGYTF.

The CDR3 region is CASSNSGTWKNIQYF. CDR3 in DNA: TGTGCCAGCAGTAACTCCGGGACTTGGAAAAACATTCAGTACTTC. The genes are TRBV2 and TRBJ2-4, with TRBD2 as a possible D gene (6 bases). CDR3 size: 15 residues. V was trimmed by 5 bases and J by 4 bases, leaving 15 bases between them. The germline V gene encodes CDR1 SNHLY and CDR2 FYNNEI.

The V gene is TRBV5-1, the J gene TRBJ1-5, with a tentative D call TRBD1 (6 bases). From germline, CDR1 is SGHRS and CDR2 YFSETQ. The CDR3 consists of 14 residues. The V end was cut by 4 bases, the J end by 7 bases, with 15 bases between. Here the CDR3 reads CASSPEGGLQPQHF. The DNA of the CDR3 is TGCGCCAGCAGCCCGGAAGGGGGATTACAGCCCCAGCATTTT.

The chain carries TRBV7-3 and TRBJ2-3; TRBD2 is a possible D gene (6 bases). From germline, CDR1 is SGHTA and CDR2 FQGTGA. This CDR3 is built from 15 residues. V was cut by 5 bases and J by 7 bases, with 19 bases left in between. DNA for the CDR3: TGTGCCAGCAGCGCAGGGCGGGACTCACGAAATACGCAGTATTTT. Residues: CASSAGRDSRNTQYF. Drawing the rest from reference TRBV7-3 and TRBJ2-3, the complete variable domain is GAGVSQTPSNKVTEKGKYVELRCDPISGHTALYWYRQSLGQGPEFLIYFQGTGAADDSGLPNDRFFAVRPEGSVSTLKIQRTERGDSAVYLCASSAGRDSRNTQYFGPGTRLTVL.